What follows are 11 T cell receptor beta chains derived from one specimen sequenced in a study of blood T cell repertoires in COVID-19. Profiled with immunoSEQ multiplex PCR; TCRdb holds only in-frame clones, not every one. The sample consists of about 90,000 clones, over 80% of them appearing once. The source material was peripheral blood. These receptor sequences come from a woman of 80 years or more with active or convalescent COVID-19.

The rearrangement joins TRBV28 to TRBJ1-1; D may be TRBD1 (6 bases). V dropped 7 bases and J dropped 7 bases, with 16 bases sitting between them. Germline-derived CDR1 and CDR2 are MDHEN and SYDVKM. The CDR3 is made up of 13 amino acids. The CDR3 DNA follows: TGTGCCAGCACCTTGGGAGGGGGACTTGAAGCTTTCTTT. Its protein product is CASTLGGGLEAFF.

This chain connects TRBV29-1 to TRBJ2-3; TRBD2 aligns across 7 bases. The V gene's germline CDR1 is SQVTM and CDR2 ANQGSEA. The ends lost 4 bases at V and 6 bases at J; junction bases unmatched: 7. The length of the CDR3 is 13 residues. The chain's CDR3 is CSVGRREWDTQYF. The CDR3 coding sequence is TGCAGCGTTGGGAGGCGGGAGTGGGATACGCAGTATTTT.

The chain recombines TRBV24-1 with TRBJ1-1; weak D call: TRBD1 (5 bases). The CDR3 extends over 13 amino acids. V gave up 8 bases and J gave up 4 bases, with 13 bases separating them. Germline values: CDR1 KGHDR, CDR2 SFDVKD. CDR3 in amino acids: CATMGPLGTEAFF. In DNA, the CDR3 is TGTGCCACCATGGGGCCGTTGGGCACTGAAGCTTTCTTT.

V and J are TRBV9 and TRBJ1-1, with a possible D match to TRBD1 (5 bases). This CDR3 region has 15 residues. CDR1 is SGDLS, CDR2 YYNGEE, per germline. Deletions cut 0 bases from V and 1 base from J, with 10 bases between. CDR3 sequence reads: CASSVVAGPNTEAFF. The CDR3 DNA follows: TGTGCCAGCAGCGTAGTAGCGGGGCCGAACACTGAAGCTTTCTTT.

This chain connects TRBV10-3 to TRBJ1-5; 10 bases fit TRBD1. The V segment lost 4 bases and the J segment 1 base; nucleotides outside the gene matches: 1. Germline CDR1 is ENHRY and CDR2 is SYGVKD. The CDR3 totals 15 residues. The CDR3 sequence is CAISGDRGSNQPQHF. CDR3 DNA sequence: TGTGCCATCAGTGGGGACAGGGGAAGCAATCAGCCCCAGCATTTT.

This chain uses TRBV4-1 with TRBJ2-1; 10 bases align to TRBD2. The CDR3 is 17 amino acids. Per germline, CDR1 MGHRA and CDR2 YSYEKL. V lost 1 base to trimming and J lost 4 bases; unmatched junction nucleotides: 7. CDR3 bases: TGCGCCAGCAGCCAAGGGGGCCTAGCGGGGGTATACAATGAGCAGTTCTTC. Its protein product is CASSQGGLAGVYNEQFF.

The V gene is TRBV5-1, the J gene TRBJ1-1, with D possibly matching TRBD1 (6 bases). Trimming removed 1 base at V and 3 bases at J, with 13 bases between. The CDR3 extends over 15 amino acids. CDR1 is SGHRS and CDR2 is YFSETQ in the germline V gene. The CDR3 reads CASSLLGPGDTEAFF. CDR3 sequence (DNA): TGCGCCAGCAGCTTGCTGGGGCCAGGGGACACTGAAGCTTTCTTT.

The rearrangement links TRBV7-8 to TRBJ1-3; 8 bases fit TRBD1. CDR3 length: 15 amino acids. The germline CDR1 and CDR2 sequences are SGHVS and FQNEAQ. V lost 3 bases to trimming and J lost 2 bases; unmatched junction nucleotides: 3. The CDR3 region has the DNA TGTGCCAGCAGCTTCACGACAGGGGCTGGAAACACCATATATTTT. Translating gives CASSFTTGAGNTIYF.

The V and J genes are TRBV7-6 and TRBJ2-5; 12 bases are shared with TRBD1. Germline V CDR1 and CDR2: SGHVS, FNYEAQ. The CDR3 extends over 17 amino acids. J lost 2 bases, V lost 5 bases, and 9 bases had no gene match. Here the CDR3 reads CASSLRGGQGAQETQYF. CDR3 DNA sequence: TGTGCCAGCAGCCTCCGAGGGGGACAGGGGGCGCAAGAGACCCAGTACTTC.

The rearrangement links TRBV19 to TRBJ1-1; the D gene is possibly TRBD1 (5 bases). This CDR3 contains 13 residues. Per the germline V gene, CDR1 is LNHDA and CDR2 is SQIVND (reference sequence). Between the trimmed V and J ends, which lost 6 bases and 6 bases, there was a span of 14 bases. DNA for the CDR3: TGTGCCAGTAGACGGCAGGGAATATCTGAAGCTTTCTTT. Protein sequence: CASRRQGISEAFF.

This sequence joins TRBV11-3 and TRBJ2-5; no firm D call. V was clipped by 0 bases and J by 5 bases, with 4 bases between them. Germline CDR1 is SGHNT and CDR2 is YENEEA. This CDR3 contains 12 residues. DNA for the CDR3: TGTGCCAGCAGCTTAGAAGCGGAGACCCAGTACTTC. This sequence encodes CASSLEAETQYF.